The 8 T cell receptor beta chains reported below all come from one sample, sequenced in a study of T cell responses to AZD1222 COVID-19 vaccine. Assay used: immunoSEQ multiplex PCR; TCRdb lists only in-frame clones, some missing. The sample lists roughly 170,000 clones; 85% to 90% were seen once. This specimen consisted of peripheral blood, obtained on day 0 of AZD1222 vaccination. Receptors were obtained from an adult in good health.

The chain couples TRBV21-1 to TRBJ2-1; TRBD2, as called in the table, went unchecked against the DNA. TRBV21-1 is a pseudogene segment. The CDR3 contains 18 residues. For the CDR3, the DNA is TGTGCCAGCAGCAAAGCCGGGACTAGCGGGAGGACTTGGAATGAGCAGTTCTTC. It is translated as CASSKAGTSGRTWNEQFF.

The genes are TRBV12-5 and TRBJ2-3; 13 positions match TRBD2. The CDR3 is 17 residues long. Unmatched junction bases numbered 6, after V lost 1 base and J lost 5 bases. Germline V gives CDR1 LGHNT, CDR2 FRNRAP. The CDR3 nucleotides are TGTGCTAGTGGTTTGGGGACTAGCGGGAGTGTTAGAGATACGCAGTATTTT. This codes for CASGLGTSGSVRDTQYF.

The J gene is TRBJ2-7, the V gene TRBV7-3; TRBD1 matches 7 bases. Germline CDR1 SGHTA, CDR2 FQGTGA. CDR3 length: 13 residues. The ends lost 5 bases at V and 7 bases at J; junction bases unmatched: 8. CDR3 nucleotide sequence: TGTGCCAGCAGCCAAGACAGGGCGGGTGAGCAGTACTTC. This encodes CASSQDRAGEQYF.

This clone was recorded once. CDR3: CASSLRSGSASYEQYF. CDR3 bases: TGTGCCAGCAGCTTAAGGAGCGGGAGTGCCTCCTACGAGCAGTACTTC. This chain connects TRBV7-2 to TRBJ2-7; 8 bases are a match to TRBD2. CDR3 size: 16 residues. CDR1 and CDR2 (germline): SGHTA, FQGNSA. V lost 2 bases, J lost 0 bases, and 6 bases stayed unmatched.

The rearrangement links TRBV27 to TRBJ2-7; 7 bases are shared with TRBD1. The CDR3 has 15 amino acids. Germline V gene data show CDR1 as MNHEY and CDR2 as SMNVEV (reference sequence). The J segment lost 3 bases and the V segment lost 3 bases, leaving 8 bases of the junction unmatched. This CDR3 is CASSLKLDRYYEQYF. CDR3 coding DNA: TGTGCCAGCAGTTTGAAGCTGGACAGGTACTACGAGCAGTACTTC.

This clone has a single count. This chain links TRBV7-9 with TRBJ2-6; D is ambiguous. The CDR3 loop spans 15 amino acids. V dropped 3 bases and J dropped 0 bases, with 6 bases sitting between them. CDR1 and CDR2 from the germline V gene are SEHNR and FQNEAQ (reference sequence). The CDR3 region has the DNA TGTGCCAGCAGCTTCCGGATCTCTGGGGCCAACGTCCTGACTTTC. The encoded protein is CASSFRISGANVLTF.

The J gene is TRBJ2-5, the V gene TRBV5-1; D is ambiguous. Germline V CDR1 and CDR2: SGHRS, YFSETQ. V lost 6 bases to trimming and J lost 2 bases, with 8 bases between them. The CDR3 consists of 12 residues. CDR3 nucleotide sequence: TGCGCCAGCAAAACAGTACAAGAGACCCAGTACTTC. The encoded protein is CASKTVQETQYF. The full variable domain, in which reference TRBV5-1 and TRBJ2-5 provide the parts outside the CDR3, is KAGVTQTPRYLIKTRGQQVTLSCSPISGHRSVSWYQQTPGQGLQFLFEYFSETQRNKGNFPGRFSGRQFSNSRSEMNVSTLELGDSALYLCASKTVQETQYFGPGTRLLVL.

This clone was counted a few times. The V and J genes are TRBV7-2 and TRBJ1-4; 11 bases fit TRBD1. V lost 5 bases, J lost 7 bases, and 9 bases stayed unmatched. This CDR3 comprises 16 residues. CDR1 SGHTA and CDR2 FQGNSA come from the germline V gene. CDR3 in amino acids: CASSRRTGGGSEKLFF. The CDR3 DNA reads as TGTGCCAGCAGCAGACGGACAGGGGGCGGAAGTGAAAAACTGTTTTTT.